A single sample is the source of the 19 T cell receptor beta chains below, sequenced in a study of PD-1 blockade in classical Hodgkin lymphoma. TCRdb keeps only in-frame clones here, not all; method: immunoSEQ multiplex PCR. The repertoire holds about 34,000 clones, with 76% as singletons. Each patient experienced a relapse that followed autologous stem cell transplantation, and brentuximab vedotin exposure varied. The sample consisted of peripheral blood mononuclear cells (PBMCs), taken before the second cycle of nivolumab. The receptors come from a human donor with classical Hodgkin lymphoma.

This chain links TRBV5-1 with TRBJ2-3; the match to TRBD1 covers 11 bases. The length of the CDR3 is 16 residues. Per germline, CDR1 SGHRS and CDR2 YFSETQ. After removal of 3 bases from V and 3 bases from J, the junction contained 6 bases not matched to a gene. CDR3 sequence (DNA): TGCGCCAGCAGCTCCGGACAGGGGGCACTTACAGATACGCAGTATTTT. Its protein is CASSSGQGALTDTQYF.

The chain uses TRBV7-9 and TRBJ2-2; D tentatively reads TRBD1 or TRBD2 (5 bases each). The length of the CDR3 is 16 residues. CDR1 is SEHNR and CDR2 is FQNEAQ in the germline V gene (reference sequence). Trimming stripped 5 bases from V and 2 bases from J, with 15 bases between. CDR3 sequence reads: CASSARRDPNTGELFF. CDR3 nucleotides: TGTGCCAGCAGCGCTCGCCGGGACCCCAACACCGGGGAGCTGTTTTTT.

The rearrangement links TRBV5-5 to TRBJ2-4; 7 nucleotides align to TRBD2. Germline V gene data show CDR1 as SGHKS and CDR2 as YYEKEE (reference sequence). Trimming took 6 bases from V and 6 from J; bases not matched to a gene: 12. CDR3 size: 15 residues. The DNA of the CDR3 is TGTGCCAGCACGAGCGGGGCGGGTAGGGGAAACATTCAGTACTTC. Amino acid sequence: CASTSGAGRGNIQYF.

This chain links TRBV5-1 with TRBJ2-7, with D perhaps TRBD2 (6 bases). CDR1 SGHRS and CDR2 YFSETQ come from the germline V gene. The CDR3 length is 16 residues. V was clipped by 0 bases and J by 0 bases, with 13 bases between them. CDR3 DNA sequence: TGCGCCAGCAGCTTGGGTGGAGGGGTCGGCTCCTACGAGCAGTACTTC. Translating gives CASSLGGGVGSYEQYF.

This chain joins TRBV7-2 and TRBJ1-6; no clear D gene. The CDR3 spans 15 residues. CDR1 and CDR2 (germline): SGHTA, FQGNSA. Between the trimmed V and J ends, which lost 7 bases and 4 bases, there was a span of 14 bases. The CDR3 region has the DNA TGTGCCAGCACCCGACCGTACCCTTATAATTCACCCCTCCACTTT. Translated, it gives CASTRPYPYNSPLHF.

With regard to this clone: The junction departs from germline at one end; a sequencing error may be responsible. Here the CDR3 reads CASSPAPRGGYNGQFF. In nucleotides, the CDR3 is TGCGCCAGCAGCCCGGCCCCGCGCGGGGGGTACAATGGGCAGTTCTTC. V gene TRBV5-1 combines with J gene TRBJ2-1; 8 nucleotides align to TRBD2. The CDR3 is made up of 16 amino acids. The germline CDR1 and CDR2 sequences are SGHRS and YFSETQ. The entire variable domain, with the rest obtained from reference TRBV5-1 and TRBJ2-1, is as follows: KAGVTQTPRYLIKTRGQQVTLSCSPISGHRSVSWYQQTPGQGLQFLFEYFSETQRNKGNFPGRFSGRQFSNSRSEMNVSTLELGDSALYLCASSPAPRGGYNGQFFGPGTRLTVL.

This rearrangement joins TRBV13 to TRBJ2-7; tentatively, D is TRBD1 (6 bases). The CDR3 sequence is 17 residues long. CDR1 and CDR2 from the germline V gene are PRHDT and FYEKMQ (reference sequence). V was cut by 4 bases and J by 2 bases, with 21 bases left in between. CDR3 region: CASSSRTAGIQAYEQYF. CDR3 sequence (DNA): TGTGCCAGCAGCTCGCGGACAGCCGGGATCCAGGCCTACGAGCAGTACTTC.

This rearrangement joins TRBV7-2 to TRBJ2-7; weak D call: TRBD1 (6 bases). The length of the CDR3 is 14 residues. Germline V lookup: CDR1 SGHTA, CDR2 FQGNSA. Trimming shortened V by 6 bases and J by 2 bases, and 14 bases separated the two germline ends. CDR3 residues: CASRRSGDTYEQYF. The CDR3 DNA is TGTGCCAGCAGGCGCTCCGGGGACACCTACGAGCAGTACTTC.

CDR3 residues: CASFLQATNTEAFF. The CDR3 DNA reads TGTGCCAGTTTTTTACAGGCAACGAACACTGAAGCTTTCTTT. The rearrangement uses TRBV2 and TRBJ1-1, with D possibly TRBD1 on 5 matching bases. CDR1 is SNHLY and CDR2 is FYNNEI in the germline V gene. The CDR3 runs 14 residues. The V end lost 9 bases, the J end lost 1 base, and 15 bases lay between the germline ends.

In this sample, this clone turned up once. The chain combines TRBV29-1 with TRBJ1-2, with D maybe TRBD1 (5 bases). Germline CDR1 and CDR2: SQVTM and ANQGSEA. This CDR3 spans 11 amino acids. The V and J ends lost 3 bases and 7 bases respectively, with 9 bases between them. The CDR3 reads CSVDGTVGYTF. The CDR3 nucleotides read TGCAGCGTTGATGGGACTGTTGGCTACACCTTC. Full variable domain (outside the CDR3, taken from reference TRBV29-1 and TRBJ1-2): SAVISQKPSRDICQRGTSLTIQCQVDSQVTMMFWYRQQPGQSLTLIATANQGSEATYESGFVIDKFPISRPNLTFSTLTVSNMSPEDSSIYLCSVDGTVGYTFGSGTRLTVV.

This clone was counted once. The chain uses TRBV5-1 and TRBJ1-1; TRBD1 might be the D (5 bases). The CDR3 runs 14 residues. Germline V gene sequence: CDR1 SGHRS, CDR2 YFSETQ. V shed 1 base and J shed 5 bases, with 12 bases lying between them. Here the CDR3 DNA reads TGCGCCAGCAGCTTGAGGGGAGAGAGGACTGAAGCTTTCTTT. Encoded protein: CASSLRGERTEAFF.

The chain has TRBV10-3 and TRBJ2-1, with 7 bases lining up with TRBD2. The CDR3 totals 15 residues. J lost 5 bases, V lost 2 bases, and 6 bases had no gene match. Germline V lookup: CDR1 ENHRY, CDR2 SYGVKD. The CDR3 is CAISERLASHNEQFF. CDR3 coding DNA: TGTGCCATCAGTGAGAGACTAGCAAGTCACAATGAGCAGTTCTTC.

The gene calls are TRBV7-6 and TRBJ2-5; D may be TRBD2 (6 bases). Per germline, CDR1 SGHVS and CDR2 FNYEAQ. Trimming shortened V by 2 bases and J by 3 bases, and 13 bases separated the two germline ends. CDR3 size: 15 residues. CDR3 residues: CASSLYSGGEETQYF. The CDR3 coding sequence is TGTGCCAGCAGCTTATATAGTGGCGGGGAAGAGACCCAGTACTTC.

This chain links TRBV7-8 with TRBJ2-1; 10 nucleotides match TRBD1. The CDR3 spans 15 residues. The germline V gene has CDR1 SGHVS and CDR2 FQNEAQ. V lost 4 bases, J lost 2 bases, and 2 bases stayed unmatched. The CDR3 sequence is CASSSGTGAYNEQFF. The CDR3 coding sequence is TGTGCCAGCAGCTCCGGGACAGGGGCCTACAATGAGCAGTTCTTC.

The chain recombines TRBV2 with TRBJ1-2, with D uncertain. V was pared by 0 bases and J by 3 bases, with 11 bases between. Per germline, CDR1 SNHLY and CDR2 FYNNEI. This CDR3 region has 15 residues. The CDR3 bases are TGTGCCAGCAGTGAAGCGTGGGAGGGCCACTATGGCTACACCTTC. This sequence encodes CASSEAWEGHYGYTF.

This chain uses TRBV7-9 with TRBJ2-5; D is tentatively TRBD1 or TRBD2 (6 bases each). The V and J ends lost 4 bases and 5 bases respectively, with 11 bases between them. Germline V CDR1 and CDR2: SEHNR, FQNEAQ (reference sequence). The CDR3 spans 13 residues. The CDR3 DNA is TGTGCCAGCAGCTCCTCGGGGGCGGAGACCCAGTACTTC. It encodes CASSSSGAETQYF.

The V call is TRBV7-9, the J call TRBJ2-5; 8 bases match TRBD1. The trim removed 5 bases at V and 4 bases at J, leaving 6 bases unmatched. Germline CDR1 reads SEHNR; CDR2 reads FQNEAQ (reference sequence). This CDR3 is 14 amino acids long. In nucleotides, the CDR3 is TGTGCCAGCAGCGCCACAGGGGGTGGAGAGACCCAGTACTTC. It yields the protein CASSATGGGETQYF.

This clone was recorded a few times. The gene calls are TRBV4-3 and TRBJ2-3, with 15 bases lining up with TRBD2. The germline CDR1 and CDR2 sequences are LGHNA and YSLEER. This CDR3 comprises 16 residues. Trimming removed 5 bases from V and 6 bases from J; junction bases left unmatched: 6. The CDR3 DNA reads as TGCGCCAGCAGCTCCCAAGGACTAGCGGGGGGGGATACGCAGTATTTT. Translated: CASSSQGLAGGDTQYF.

CDR3 nucleotides: TGTGCCAGCAGCTTCGGAAGGGGGCGGTCTAATGAAAAACTGTTTTTT. Its translation: CASSFGRGRSNEKLFF. The rearrangement uses TRBV5-6 and TRBJ1-4; 7 bases are a match to TRBD1. The trim removed 2 bases at V and 3 bases at J, leaving 7 bases unmatched. This CDR3 comprises 16 residues. CDR1 SGHDT and CDR2 YYEEEE come from the germline V gene.